This T cell receptor beta chain derives from a study of regulatory T cells in long-lasting Graves disease. The CDR3 runs 12 residues. With 4 bases removed from V and 4 bases from J, the gap between germline ends came to 8 bases. Germline V gene sequence: CDR1 MDHEN, CDR2 SYDVKM. This clonotype was seen at least ten times. Stated time point: persistent/refractory GD, antithyroid drugs over 5 years with positive TRAb. PBMCs were the source of the RNA used for TCR sequencing. The authors built TCR beta libraries using iRepertoire HTBI primers and Arm-PCR of CDR3 regions. TCRdb ran MiXCR on the multiplex PCR reads and lists one entry per CDR3 protein. The table shows a few hundred thousand distinct CDR3 sequences, with about 20% occurring only once.

The chain links TRBV28 to TRBJ2-7, with unresolved D. The sample here was peripheral blood mononuclear cells (PBMCs), taken when the disease was refractory, from a patient treated with antithyroid drugs. This sequence originates from a female donor with Graves disease. CDR3 region: CASSSTYYEQYF. The DNA of the CDR3 is TGTGCCAGCAGTTCTACATATTACGAGCAGTACTTC.